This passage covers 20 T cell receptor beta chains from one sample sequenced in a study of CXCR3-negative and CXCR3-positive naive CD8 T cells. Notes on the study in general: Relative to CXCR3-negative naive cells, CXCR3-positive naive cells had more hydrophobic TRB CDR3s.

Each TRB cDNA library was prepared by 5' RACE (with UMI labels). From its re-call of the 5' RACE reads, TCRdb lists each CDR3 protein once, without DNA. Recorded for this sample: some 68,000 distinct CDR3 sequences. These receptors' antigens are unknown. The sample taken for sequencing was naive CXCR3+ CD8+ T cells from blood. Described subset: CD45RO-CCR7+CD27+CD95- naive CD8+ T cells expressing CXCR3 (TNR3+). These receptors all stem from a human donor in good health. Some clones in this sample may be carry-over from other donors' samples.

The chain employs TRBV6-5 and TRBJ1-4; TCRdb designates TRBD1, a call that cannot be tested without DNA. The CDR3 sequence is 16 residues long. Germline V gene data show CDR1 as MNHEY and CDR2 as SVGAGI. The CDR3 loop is CASSSPRTGTNEKLFF.

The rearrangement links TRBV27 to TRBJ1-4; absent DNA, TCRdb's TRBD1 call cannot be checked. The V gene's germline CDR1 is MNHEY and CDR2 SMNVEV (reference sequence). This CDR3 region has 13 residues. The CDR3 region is CASSGQGGEKLFF.

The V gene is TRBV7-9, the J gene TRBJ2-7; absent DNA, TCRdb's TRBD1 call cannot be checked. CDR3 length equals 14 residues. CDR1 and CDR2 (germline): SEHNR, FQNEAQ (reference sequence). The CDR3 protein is CASSHSGGAYEQYF.

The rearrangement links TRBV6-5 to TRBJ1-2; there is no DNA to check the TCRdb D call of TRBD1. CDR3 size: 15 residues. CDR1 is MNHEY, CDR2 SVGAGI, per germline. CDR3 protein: CASSYRGQPLEGYTF.

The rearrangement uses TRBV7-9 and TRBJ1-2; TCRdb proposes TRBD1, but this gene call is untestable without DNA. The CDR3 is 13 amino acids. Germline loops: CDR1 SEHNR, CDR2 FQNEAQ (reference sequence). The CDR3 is CASSFGQDYGYTF. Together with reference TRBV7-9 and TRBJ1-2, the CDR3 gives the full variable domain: DTGVSQNPRHKITKRGQNVTFRCDPISEHNRLYWYRQTLGQGPEFLTYFQNEAQLEKSRLLSDRFSAERPKGSFSTLEIQRTEQGDSAMYLCASSFGQDYGYTFGSGTRLTVV.

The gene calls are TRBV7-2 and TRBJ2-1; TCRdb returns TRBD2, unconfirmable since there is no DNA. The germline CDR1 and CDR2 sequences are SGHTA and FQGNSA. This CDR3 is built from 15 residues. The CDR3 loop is CASSPSSGGAFEQFF.

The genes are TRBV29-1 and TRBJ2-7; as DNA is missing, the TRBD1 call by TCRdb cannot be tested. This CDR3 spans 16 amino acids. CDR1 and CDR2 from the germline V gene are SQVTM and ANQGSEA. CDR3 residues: CSVEFDRGSPPYEQYF.

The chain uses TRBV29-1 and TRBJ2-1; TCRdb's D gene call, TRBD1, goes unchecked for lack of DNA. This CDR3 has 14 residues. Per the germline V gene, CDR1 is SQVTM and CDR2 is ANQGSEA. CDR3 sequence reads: CSVEPGQGVDEQFF.

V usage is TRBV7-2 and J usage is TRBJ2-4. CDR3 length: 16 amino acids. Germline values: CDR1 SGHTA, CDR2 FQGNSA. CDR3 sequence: CASSFFDLKAKNIQYF.

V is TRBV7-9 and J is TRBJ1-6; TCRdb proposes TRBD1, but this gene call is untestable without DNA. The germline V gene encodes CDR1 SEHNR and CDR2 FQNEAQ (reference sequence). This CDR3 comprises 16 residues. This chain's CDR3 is CASSPGQGEYNSPLHF.

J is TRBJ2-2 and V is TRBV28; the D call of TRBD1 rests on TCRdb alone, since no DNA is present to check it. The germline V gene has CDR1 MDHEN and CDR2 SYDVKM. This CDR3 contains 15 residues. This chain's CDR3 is CASSPLRGASGELFF.

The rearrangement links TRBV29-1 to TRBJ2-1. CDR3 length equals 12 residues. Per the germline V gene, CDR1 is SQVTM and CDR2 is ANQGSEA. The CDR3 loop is CSVWESGDEQFF.

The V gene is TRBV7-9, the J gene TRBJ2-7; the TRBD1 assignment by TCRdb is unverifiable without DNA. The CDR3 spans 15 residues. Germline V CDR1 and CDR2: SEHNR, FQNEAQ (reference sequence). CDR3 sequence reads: CASSPPRDRAYEQYF.

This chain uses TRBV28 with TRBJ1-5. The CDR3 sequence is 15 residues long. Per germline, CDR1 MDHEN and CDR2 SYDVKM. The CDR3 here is CASTEGLQTYQPQHF.

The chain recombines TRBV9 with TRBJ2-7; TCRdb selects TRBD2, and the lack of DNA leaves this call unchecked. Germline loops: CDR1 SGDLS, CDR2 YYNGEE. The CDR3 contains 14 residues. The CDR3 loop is CASSVGLAGGEQYF.

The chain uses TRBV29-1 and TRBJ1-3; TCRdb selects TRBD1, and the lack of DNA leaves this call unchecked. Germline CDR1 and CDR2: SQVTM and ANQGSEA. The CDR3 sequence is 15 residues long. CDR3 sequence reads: CSVEKTGLSGNTIYF.

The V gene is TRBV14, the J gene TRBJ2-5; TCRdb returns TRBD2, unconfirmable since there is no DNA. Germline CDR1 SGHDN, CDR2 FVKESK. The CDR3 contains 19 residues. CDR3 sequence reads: CASSLHEPGLAALQETQYF.

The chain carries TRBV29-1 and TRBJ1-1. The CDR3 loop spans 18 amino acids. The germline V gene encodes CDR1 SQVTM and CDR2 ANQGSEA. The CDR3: CSVEEPPPGGPTNTEAFF.

The CDR3 region is CASSLGTGDEQYF. The chain links TRBV28 to TRBJ2-7; TCRdb proposes TRBD1, but this gene call is untestable without DNA. Germline lookup yields CDR1 MDHEN and CDR2 SYDVKM. This CDR3 spans 13 amino acids. The full variable domain, its missing parts supplied by reference TRBV28 and TRBJ2-7, is DVKVTQSSRYLVKRTGEKVFLECVQDMDHENMFWYRQDPGLGLRLIYFSYDVKMKEKGDIPEGYSVSREKKERFSLILESASTNQTSMYLCASSLGTGDEQYFGPGTRLTVT.

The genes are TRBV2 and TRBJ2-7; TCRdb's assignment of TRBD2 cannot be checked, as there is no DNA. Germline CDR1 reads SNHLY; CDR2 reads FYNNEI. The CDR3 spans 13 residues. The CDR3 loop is CASSRDSPYVQYF.